The clone carrying this T cell receptor (beta chain) has more than one count but fewer than ten. In the same sample, other DNA sequences code for this CDR3. This specimen belongs to a study of blood T cell repertoires in COVID-19. Study overall: Acute-phase and convalescent COVID-19 samples originated in the United States, Italy and Spain. Sample material is recorded as cDNA or gDNA derived from T cells, B-cell-depleted T cells, or PBMCs.

Seattle researchers signed up patients amid active infection and tracked them longitudinally. Per the study methods: Nucleated cell number was recorded as an estimate derived from reference gene primer amplification. Repertoires were generated with immunoSEQ multiplex PCR, while TCRdb's copy carries only in-frame clones and drops some. The DNA gave D and trimming, while V, J and clone size come from that table. The data show 450,000 or so clones, about 88% seen once. Germline assignment: CDR1 KGHSH and CDR2 LQKENI. The CDR3 spans 14 residues. V shed 3 bases and J shed 1 base, with 4 bases lying between them.

The rearrangement joins TRBV18 to TRBJ2-6, with D unclear. This sequence was found in a young man with COVID-19, enrolled during active disease. Source material: peripheral blood. The CDR3 DNA follows: TGTGCCAGCTCACCCGGTTCTGGGGCCAACGTCCTGACTTTC. It translates to CASSPGSGANVLTF. Drawing the rest from reference TRBV18 and TRBJ2-6, the complete variable domain is NAGVMQNPRHLVRRRGQEARLRCSPMKGHSHVYWYRQLPEEGLKFMVYLQKENIIDESGMPKERFSAEFPKEGPSILRIQQVVRGDSAAYFCASSPGSGANVLTFGAGSRLTVL.